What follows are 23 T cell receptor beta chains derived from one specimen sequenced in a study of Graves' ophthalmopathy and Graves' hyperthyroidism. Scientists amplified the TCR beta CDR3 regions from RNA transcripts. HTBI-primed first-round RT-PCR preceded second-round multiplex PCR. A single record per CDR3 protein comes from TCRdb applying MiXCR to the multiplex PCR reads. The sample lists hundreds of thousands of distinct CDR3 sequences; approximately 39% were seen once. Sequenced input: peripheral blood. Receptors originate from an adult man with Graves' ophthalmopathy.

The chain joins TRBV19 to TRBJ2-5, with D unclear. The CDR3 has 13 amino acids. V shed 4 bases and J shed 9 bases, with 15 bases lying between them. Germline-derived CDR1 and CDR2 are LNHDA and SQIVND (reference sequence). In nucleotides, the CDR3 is TGTGCCAGTAGTACGGTAGGCGGTCAGCCCCAGTACTTC. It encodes CASSTVGGQPQYF. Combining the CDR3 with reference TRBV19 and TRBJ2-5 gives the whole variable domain DGGITQSPKYLFRKEGQNVTLSCEQNLNHDAMYWYRQDPGQGLRLIYYSQIVNDFQKGDIAEGYSVSREKKESFPLTVTSAQKNPTAFYLCASSTVGGQPQYFGPGTRLLVL.

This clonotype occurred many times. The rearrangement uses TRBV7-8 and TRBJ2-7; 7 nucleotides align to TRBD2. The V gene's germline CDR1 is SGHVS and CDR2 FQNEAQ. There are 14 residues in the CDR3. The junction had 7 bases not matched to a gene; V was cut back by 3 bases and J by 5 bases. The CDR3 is CASSFRRELDEQYF. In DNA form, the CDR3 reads TGTGCCAGCAGCTTCAGGCGGGAGCTCGACGAGCAGTACTTC.

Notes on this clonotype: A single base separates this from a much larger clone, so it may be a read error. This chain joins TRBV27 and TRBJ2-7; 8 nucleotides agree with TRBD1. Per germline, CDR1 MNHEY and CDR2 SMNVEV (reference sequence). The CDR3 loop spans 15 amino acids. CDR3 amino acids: CASSDNSGTGYGQYF. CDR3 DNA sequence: TGTGCCAGCAGTGACAACTCCGGGACAGGTTACGGGCAGTACTTC.

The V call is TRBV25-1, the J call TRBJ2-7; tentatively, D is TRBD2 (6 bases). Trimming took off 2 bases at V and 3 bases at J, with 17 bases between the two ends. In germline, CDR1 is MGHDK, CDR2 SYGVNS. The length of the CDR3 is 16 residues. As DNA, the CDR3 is TGTGCCAGCAGTGAACAGACAGAAACCGGGGGCTACGAGCAGTACTTC. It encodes CASSEQTETGGYEQYF.

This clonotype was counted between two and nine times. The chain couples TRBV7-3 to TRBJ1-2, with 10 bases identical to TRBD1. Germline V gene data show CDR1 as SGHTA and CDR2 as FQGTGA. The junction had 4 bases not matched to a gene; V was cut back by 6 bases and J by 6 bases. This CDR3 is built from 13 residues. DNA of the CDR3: TGTGCCAGCAGACCCGACAGGGGGCATGGCTACACCTTC. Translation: CASRPDRGHGYTF.

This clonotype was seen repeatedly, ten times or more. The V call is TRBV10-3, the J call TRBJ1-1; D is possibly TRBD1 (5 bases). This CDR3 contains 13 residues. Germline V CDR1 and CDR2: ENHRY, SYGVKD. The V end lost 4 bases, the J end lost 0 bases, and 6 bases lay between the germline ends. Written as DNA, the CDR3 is TGTGCCATCAGTGGGGGCCTGAACACTGAAGCTTTCTTT. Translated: CAISGGLNTEAFF.

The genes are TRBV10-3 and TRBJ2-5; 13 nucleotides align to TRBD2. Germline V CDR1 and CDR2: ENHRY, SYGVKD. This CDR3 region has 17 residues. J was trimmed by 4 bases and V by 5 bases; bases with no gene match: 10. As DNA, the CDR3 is TGTGCCATCAGTCACGTCTCACTAGCGGGAGGGGGAGAGACCCAGTACTTC. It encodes CAISHVSLAGGGETQYF.

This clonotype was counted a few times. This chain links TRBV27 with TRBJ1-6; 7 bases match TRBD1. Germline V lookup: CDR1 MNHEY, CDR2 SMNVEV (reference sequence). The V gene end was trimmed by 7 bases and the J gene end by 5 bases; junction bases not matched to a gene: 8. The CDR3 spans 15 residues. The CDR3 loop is CASTQTGLNNSPLHF. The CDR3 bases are TGTGCCAGCACCCAGACAGGGCTAAATAATTCACCCCTCCACTTT.

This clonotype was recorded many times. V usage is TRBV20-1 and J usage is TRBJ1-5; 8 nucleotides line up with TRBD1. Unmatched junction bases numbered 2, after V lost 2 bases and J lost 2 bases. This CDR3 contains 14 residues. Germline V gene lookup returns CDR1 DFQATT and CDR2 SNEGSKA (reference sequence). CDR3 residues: CSARQGAGNQPQHF. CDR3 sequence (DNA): TGCAGTGCTAGACAGGGGGCTGGCAATCAGCCCCAGCATTTT.

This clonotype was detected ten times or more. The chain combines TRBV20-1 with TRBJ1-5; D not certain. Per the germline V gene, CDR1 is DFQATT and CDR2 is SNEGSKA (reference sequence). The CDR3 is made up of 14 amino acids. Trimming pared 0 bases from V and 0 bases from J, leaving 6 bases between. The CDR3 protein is CSAREGYSNQPQHF. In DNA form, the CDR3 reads TGCAGTGCTAGAGAGGGGTATAGCAATCAGCCCCAGCATTTT.

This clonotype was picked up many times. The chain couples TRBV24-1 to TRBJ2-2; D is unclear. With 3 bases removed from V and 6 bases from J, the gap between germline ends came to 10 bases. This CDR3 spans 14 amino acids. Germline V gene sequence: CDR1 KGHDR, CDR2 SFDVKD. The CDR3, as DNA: TGTGCCACCAGTGATCGAGTAGGAGCCGGGGAGCTGTTTTTT. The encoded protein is CATSDRVGAGELFF.

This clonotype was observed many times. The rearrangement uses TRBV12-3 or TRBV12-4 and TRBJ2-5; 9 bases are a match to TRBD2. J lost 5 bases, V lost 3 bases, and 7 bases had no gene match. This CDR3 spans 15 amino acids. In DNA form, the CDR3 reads TGTGCCAGCAGTTTTGGACTAGCGCGCTGGGAGACCCAGTACTTC. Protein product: CASSFGLARWETQYF.

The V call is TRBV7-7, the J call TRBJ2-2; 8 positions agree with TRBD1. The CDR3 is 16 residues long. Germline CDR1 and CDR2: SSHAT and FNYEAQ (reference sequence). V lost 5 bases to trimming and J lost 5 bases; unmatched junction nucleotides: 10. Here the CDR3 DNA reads TGTGCCAGCAGCGAGCAGGGGGCGTTATGGACCGGGGAGCTGTTTTTT. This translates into CASSEQGALWTGELFF.

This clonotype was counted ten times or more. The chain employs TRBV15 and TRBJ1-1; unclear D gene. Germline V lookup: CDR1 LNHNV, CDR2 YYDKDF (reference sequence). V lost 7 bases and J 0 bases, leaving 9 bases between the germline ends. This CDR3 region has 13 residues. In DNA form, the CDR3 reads TGTGCCACCAAGGACGACCTGAACACTGAAGCTTTCTTT. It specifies CATKDDLNTEAFF.

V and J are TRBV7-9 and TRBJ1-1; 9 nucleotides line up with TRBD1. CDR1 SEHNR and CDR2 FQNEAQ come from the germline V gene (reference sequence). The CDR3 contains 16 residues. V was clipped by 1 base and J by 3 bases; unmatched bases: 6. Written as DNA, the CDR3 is TGTGCCAGCAGCTTAGTCCCGGGACAGGGTCACACTGAAGCTTTCTTT. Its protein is CASSLVPGQGHTEAFF.

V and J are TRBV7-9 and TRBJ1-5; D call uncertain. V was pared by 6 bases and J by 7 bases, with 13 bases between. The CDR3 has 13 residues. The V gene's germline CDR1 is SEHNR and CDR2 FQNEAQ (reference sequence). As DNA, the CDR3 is TGTGCCAGCAGTCGAACGGGTGGGCAGCCCCAGCATTTT. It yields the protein CASSRTGGQPQHF.

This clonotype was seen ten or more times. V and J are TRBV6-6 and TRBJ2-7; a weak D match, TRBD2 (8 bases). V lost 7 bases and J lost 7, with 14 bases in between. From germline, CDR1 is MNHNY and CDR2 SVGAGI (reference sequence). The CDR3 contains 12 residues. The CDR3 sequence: CASMGQRGEQYF. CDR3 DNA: TGTGCCAGCATGGGACAGCGGGGGGAGCAGTACTTC.

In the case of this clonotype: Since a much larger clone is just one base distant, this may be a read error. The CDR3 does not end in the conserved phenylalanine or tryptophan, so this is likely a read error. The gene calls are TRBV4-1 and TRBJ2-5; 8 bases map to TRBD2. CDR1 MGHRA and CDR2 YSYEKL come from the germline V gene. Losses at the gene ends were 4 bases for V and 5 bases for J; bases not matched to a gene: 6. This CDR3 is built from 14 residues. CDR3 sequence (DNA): TGCGCCAGCAGCCCCGTCGGGAGGGGGGAGACCCAGTACTGC. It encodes CASSPVGRGETQYC.

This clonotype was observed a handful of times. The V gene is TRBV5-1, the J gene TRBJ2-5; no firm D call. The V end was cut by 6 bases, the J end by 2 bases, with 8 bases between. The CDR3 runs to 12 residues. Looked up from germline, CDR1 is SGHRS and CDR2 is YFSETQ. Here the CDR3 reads CASNPDQETQYF. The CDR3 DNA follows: TGCGCCAGCAATCCTGATCAAGAGACCCAGTACTTC.

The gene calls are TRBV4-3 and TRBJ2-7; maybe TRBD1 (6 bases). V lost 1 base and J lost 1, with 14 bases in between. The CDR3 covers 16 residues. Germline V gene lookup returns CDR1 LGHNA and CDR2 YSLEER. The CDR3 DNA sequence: TGCGCCAGCAGCCAAGCCGAGGGGGATGTTTCCTACGAGCAGTACTTC. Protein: CASSQAEGDVSYEQYF.

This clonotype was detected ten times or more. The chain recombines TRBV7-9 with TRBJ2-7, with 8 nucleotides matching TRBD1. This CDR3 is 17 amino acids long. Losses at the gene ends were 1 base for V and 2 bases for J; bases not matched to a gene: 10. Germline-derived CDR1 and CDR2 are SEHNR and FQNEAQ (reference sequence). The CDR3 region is CASSLEDPGQGAYEQYF. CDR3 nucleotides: TGTGCCAGCAGCTTAGAGGACCCCGGACAGGGCGCCTACGAGCAGTACTTC.

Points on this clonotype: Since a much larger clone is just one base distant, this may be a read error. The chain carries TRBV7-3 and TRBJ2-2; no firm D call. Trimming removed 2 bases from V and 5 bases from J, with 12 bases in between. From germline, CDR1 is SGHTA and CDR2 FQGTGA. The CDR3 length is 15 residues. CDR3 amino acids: CASSLGRIPTGELFF. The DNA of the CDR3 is TGTGCCAGCAGCTTAGGACGGATTCCGACCGGGGAGCTGTTTTTT.

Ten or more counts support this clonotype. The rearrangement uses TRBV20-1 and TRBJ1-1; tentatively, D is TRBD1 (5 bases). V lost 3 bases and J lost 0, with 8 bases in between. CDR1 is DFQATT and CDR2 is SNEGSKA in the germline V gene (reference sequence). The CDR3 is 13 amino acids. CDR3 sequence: CSARDNMNTEAFF. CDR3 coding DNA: TGCAGTGCTAGGGACAACATGAACACTGAAGCTTTCTTT.